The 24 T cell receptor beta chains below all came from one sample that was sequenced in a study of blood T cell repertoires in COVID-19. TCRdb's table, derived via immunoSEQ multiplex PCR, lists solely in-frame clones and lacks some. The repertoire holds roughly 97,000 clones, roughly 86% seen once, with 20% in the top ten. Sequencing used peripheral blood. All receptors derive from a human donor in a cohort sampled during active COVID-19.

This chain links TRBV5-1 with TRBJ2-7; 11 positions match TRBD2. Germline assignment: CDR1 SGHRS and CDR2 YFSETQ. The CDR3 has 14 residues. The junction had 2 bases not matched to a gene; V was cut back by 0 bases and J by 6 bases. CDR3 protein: CASSLVLAGGEQYF. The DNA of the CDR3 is TGCGCCAGCAGCTTGGTGCTAGCGGGAGGCGAGCAGTACTTC.

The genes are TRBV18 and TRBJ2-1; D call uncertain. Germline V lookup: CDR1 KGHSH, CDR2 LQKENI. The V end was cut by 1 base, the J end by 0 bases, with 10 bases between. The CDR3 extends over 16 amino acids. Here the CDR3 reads CASSPRTISSYNEQFF. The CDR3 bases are TGTGCCAGCTCACCACGAACCATCAGCTCCTACAATGAGCAGTTCTTC. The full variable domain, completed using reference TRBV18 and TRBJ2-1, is NAGVMQNPRHLVRRRGQEARLRCSPMKGHSHVYWYRQLPEEGLKFMVYLQKENIIDESGMPKERFSAEFPKEGPSILRIQQVVRGDSAAYFCASSPRTISSYNEQFFGPGTRLTVL.

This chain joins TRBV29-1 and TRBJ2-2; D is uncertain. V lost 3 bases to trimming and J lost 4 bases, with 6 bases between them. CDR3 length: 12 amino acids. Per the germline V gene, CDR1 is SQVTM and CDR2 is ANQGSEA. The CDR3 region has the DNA TGCAGCGTTGAGGGCAGCACCGGGGAGCTGTTTTTT. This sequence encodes CSVEGSTGELFF.

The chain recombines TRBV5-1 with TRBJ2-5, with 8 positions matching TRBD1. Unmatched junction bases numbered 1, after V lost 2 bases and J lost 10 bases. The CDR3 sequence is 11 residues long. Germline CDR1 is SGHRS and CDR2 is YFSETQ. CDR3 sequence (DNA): TGCGCCAGCAGCTTACAGGGGGACCAGTACTTC. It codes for CASSLQGDQYF. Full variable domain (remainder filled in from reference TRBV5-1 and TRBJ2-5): KAGVTQTPRYLIKTRGQQVTLSCSPISGHRSVSWYQQTPGQGLQFLFEYFSETQRNKGNFPGRFSGRQFSNSRSEMNVSTLELGDSALYLCASSLQGDQYFGPGTRLLVL.

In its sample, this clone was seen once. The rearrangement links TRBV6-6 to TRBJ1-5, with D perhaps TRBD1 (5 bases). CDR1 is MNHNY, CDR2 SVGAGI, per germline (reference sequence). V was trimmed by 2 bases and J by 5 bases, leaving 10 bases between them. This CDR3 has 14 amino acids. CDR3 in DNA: TGTGCCAGCAGTTACGGGGGGATCGATCAGCCCCAGCATTTT. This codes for CASSYGGIDQPQHF.

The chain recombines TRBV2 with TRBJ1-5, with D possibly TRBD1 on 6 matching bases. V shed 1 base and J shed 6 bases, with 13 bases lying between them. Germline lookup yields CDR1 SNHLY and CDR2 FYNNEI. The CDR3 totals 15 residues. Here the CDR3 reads CASSEGSTDSQPQHF. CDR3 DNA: TGTGCCAGCAGTGAAGGATCGACGGACAGTCAGCCCCAGCATTTT.

In DNA, the CDR3 is TGTGCCAGCAGCAAAGGACAGGGGACGCCGAACACTGAAGCTTTCTTT. Translated, it gives CASSKGQGTPNTEAFF. The rearrangement joins TRBV5-6 to TRBJ1-1, with 9 bases that match TRBD1. CDR3 size: 16 residues. V shed 4 bases and J 1 base; nucleotides not matched to a gene: 8. The germline V gene has CDR1 SGHDT and CDR2 YYEEEE.

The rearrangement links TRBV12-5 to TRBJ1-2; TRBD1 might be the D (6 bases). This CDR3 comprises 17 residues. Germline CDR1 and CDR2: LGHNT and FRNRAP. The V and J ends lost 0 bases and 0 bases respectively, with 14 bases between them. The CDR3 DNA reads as TGTGCTAGTGGTTTGGTACTCGTGGGGACAACTAACTATGGCTACACCTTC. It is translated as CASGLVLVGTTNYGYTF.

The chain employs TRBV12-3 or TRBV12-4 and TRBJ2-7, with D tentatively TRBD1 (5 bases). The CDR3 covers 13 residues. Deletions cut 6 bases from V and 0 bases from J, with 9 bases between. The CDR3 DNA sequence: TGTGCCAGCAGCCAGACAGCCTCCTACGAGCAGTACTTC. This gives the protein CASSQTASYEQYF.

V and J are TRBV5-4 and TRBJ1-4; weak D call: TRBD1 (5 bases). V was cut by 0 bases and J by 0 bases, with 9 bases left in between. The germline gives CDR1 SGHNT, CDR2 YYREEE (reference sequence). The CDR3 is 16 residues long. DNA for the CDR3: TGTGCCAGCAGCTTGGGAAGGGGCTCAACTAATGAAAAACTGTTTTTT. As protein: CASSLGRGSTNEKLFF.

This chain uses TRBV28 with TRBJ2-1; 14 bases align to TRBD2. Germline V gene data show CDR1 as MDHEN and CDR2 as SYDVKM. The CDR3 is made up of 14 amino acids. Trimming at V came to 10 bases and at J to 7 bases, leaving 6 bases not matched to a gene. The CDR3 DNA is TGTGCCATTTTAGGACTAGCGGGAGGTAATGAGCAGTTCTTC. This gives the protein CAILGLAGGNEQFF.

The CDR3 DNA sequence: TGTGCCAGTAGACTACAGGGAATAGGCTACTCTGGGGCCAACGTCCTGACTTTC. It yields the protein CASRLQGIGYSGANVLTF. The chain is built from TRBV19 and TRBJ2-6, with D maybe TRBD1 (6 bases). There are 18 residues in the CDR3. CDR1 is LNHDA and CDR2 is SQIVND in the germline V gene (reference sequence). V lost 6 bases and J 0 bases, leaving 18 bases between the germline ends.

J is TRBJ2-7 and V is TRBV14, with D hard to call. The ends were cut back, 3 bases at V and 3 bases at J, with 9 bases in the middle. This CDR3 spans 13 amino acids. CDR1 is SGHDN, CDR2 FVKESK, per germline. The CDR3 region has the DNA TGTGCCAGCAGCCACTCGGTAGTCTACGAGCAGTACTTC. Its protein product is CASSHSVVYEQYF.

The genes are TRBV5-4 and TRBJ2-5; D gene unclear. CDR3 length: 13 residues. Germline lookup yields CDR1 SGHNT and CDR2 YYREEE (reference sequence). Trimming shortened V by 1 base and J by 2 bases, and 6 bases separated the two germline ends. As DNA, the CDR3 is TGTGCCAGCAGCTTGTTCCATCAAGAGACCCAGTACTTC. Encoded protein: CASSLFHQETQYF.

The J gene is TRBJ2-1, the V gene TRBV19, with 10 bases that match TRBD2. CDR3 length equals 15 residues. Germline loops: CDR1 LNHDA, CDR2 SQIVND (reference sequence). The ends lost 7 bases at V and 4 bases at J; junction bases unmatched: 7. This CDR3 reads CASTIGLAAYNEQFF. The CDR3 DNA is TGTGCCAGTACCATAGGACTAGCGGCATACAATGAGCAGTTCTTC.

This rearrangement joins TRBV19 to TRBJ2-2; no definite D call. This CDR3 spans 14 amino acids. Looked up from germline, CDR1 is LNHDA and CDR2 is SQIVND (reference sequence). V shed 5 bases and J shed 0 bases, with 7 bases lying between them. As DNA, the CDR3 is TGTGCCAGTAGTTGGCACCCGAACACCGGGGAGCTGTTTTTT. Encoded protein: CASSWHPNTGELFF. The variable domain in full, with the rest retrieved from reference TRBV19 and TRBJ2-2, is DGGITQSPKYLFRKEGQNVTLSCEQNLNHDAMYWYRQDPGQGLRLIYYSQIVNDFQKGDIAEGYSVSREKKESFPLTVTSAQKNPTAFYLCASSWHPNTGELFFGEGSRLTVL.

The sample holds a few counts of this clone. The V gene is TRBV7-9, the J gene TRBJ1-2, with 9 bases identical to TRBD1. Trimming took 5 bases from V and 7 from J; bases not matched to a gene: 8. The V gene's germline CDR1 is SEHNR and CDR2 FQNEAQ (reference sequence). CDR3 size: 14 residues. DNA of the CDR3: TGTGCCAGCAGCGCGGACAGGGGTATGGGTGGCTACACCTTC. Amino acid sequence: CASSADRGMGGYTF.

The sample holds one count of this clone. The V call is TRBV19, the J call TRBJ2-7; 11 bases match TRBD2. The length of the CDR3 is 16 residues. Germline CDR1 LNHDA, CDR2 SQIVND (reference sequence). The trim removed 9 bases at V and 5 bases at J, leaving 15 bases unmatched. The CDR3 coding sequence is TGTGCCAGCCGGGACCCACGTAGCGGGAGGGCCGACGAGCAGTACTTC. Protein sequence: CASRDPRSGRADEQYF.

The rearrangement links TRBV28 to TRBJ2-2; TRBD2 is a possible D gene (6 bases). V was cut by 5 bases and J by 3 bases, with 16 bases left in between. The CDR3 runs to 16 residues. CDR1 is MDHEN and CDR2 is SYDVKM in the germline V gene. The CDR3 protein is CASSPWGERDTGELFF. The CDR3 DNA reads TGTGCCAGCAGTCCATGGGGCGAGCGGGACACCGGGGAGCTGTTTTTT.

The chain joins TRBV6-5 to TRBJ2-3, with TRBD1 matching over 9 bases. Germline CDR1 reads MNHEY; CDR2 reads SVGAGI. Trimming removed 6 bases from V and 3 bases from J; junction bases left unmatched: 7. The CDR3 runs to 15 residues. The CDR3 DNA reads TGTGCCAGCAGGAAACAGGGGGCTTTGACAGATACGCAGTATTTT. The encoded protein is CASRKQGALTDTQYF.

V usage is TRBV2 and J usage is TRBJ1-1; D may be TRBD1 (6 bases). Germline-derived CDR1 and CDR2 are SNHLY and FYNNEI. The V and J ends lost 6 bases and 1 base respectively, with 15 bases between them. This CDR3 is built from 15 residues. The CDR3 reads CASREYRVGNTEAFF. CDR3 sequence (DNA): TGTGCCAGCAGAGAATACAGGGTCGGGAACACTGAAGCTTTCTTT.

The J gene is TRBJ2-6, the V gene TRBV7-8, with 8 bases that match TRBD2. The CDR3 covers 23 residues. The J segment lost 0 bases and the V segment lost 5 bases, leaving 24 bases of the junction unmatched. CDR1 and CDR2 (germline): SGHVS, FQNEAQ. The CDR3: CASSLVAGRDEVPTDSGANVLTF. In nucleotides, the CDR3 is TGTGCCAGCAGCCTCGTGGCCGGGAGGGATGAGGTCCCAACCGACTCTGGGGCCAACGTCCTGACTTTC. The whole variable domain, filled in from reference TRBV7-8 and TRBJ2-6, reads GAGVSQSPRYKVAKRGQDVALRCDPISGHVSLFWYQQALGQGPEFLTYFQNEAQLDKSGLPSDRFFAERPEGSVSTLKIQRTQQEDSAVYLCASSLVAGRDEVPTDSGANVLTFGAGSRLTVL.

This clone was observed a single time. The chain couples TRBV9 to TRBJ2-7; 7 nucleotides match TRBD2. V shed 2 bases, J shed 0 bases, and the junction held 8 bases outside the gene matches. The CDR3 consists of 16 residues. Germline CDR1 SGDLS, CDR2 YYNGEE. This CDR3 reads CASSVGGTVSSYEQYF. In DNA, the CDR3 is TGTGCCAGCAGCGTGGGGGGGACGGTCAGCTCCTACGAGCAGTACTTC.

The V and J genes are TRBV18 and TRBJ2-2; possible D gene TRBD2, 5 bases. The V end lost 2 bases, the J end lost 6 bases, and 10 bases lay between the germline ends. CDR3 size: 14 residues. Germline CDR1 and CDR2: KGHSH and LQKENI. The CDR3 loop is CASSPVTEAGELFF. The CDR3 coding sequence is TGTGCCAGCTCACCAGTGACGGAGGCCGGGGAGCTGTTTTTT.